This T cell receptor beta chain was sequenced in a study of shared clonotypes between healthy human individuals. Germline CDR1 and CDR2: MNHEY and SMNVEV (reference sequence). This CDR3 is built from 17 residues. V was shortened by 2 bases and J by 1 base, with 15 bases between the two germline ends. This clone was counted a single time. Replicate PCRs run on unsorted PBMC used about 300 ng DNA, which was approximately 30,000 T cell genomes. Clones were sequenced by immunoSEQ multiplex PCR, and TCRdb holds only the in-frame ones, with some missing. The sample records approximately 500,000 clones, approximately 82% being singletons. None of the donors, who were healthy HIV-negative adults, had recently had acute infections or vaccinations. The study drew all its donors from Caucasian adults living in Nashville, Tennessee. When samples were unsorted, some 90 million PBMCs were used for genomic DNA.

This receptor was taken from a woman between 40 and 50 years old in good health. Some clones in this sample may be carry-over from other donors' samples. Input material: PBMCs. The gene calls are TRBV27 and TRBJ2-1, with TRBD1 as a possible D gene (7 bases). CDR3 amino acids: CASSLQGDRGSYNEQFF. The CDR3 DNA is TGTGCCAGCAGTTTACAGGGGGATCGGGGGTCCTACAATGAGCAGTTCTTC.